This passage covers 13 T cell receptor beta chains from one sample sequenced in a study of somatic mutations in cytotoxic T cells in rheumatoid arthritis. Assay: immunoSEQ multiplex PCR; the TCRdb copy retains only in-frame clones and omits some. The repertoire has approximately 17,000 clones, around 75% of them found once; the top ten carry roughly 15%. The sample taken for sequencing was CD8+ T cells sorted from blood. These TCRs come from an adult with rheumatoid arthritis.

The chain recombines TRBV19 with TRBJ1-5; D unclear. CDR1 is LNHDA, CDR2 SQIVND, per germline (reference sequence). This CDR3 is 13 amino acids long. Trimming pared 3 bases from V and 6 bases from J, leaving 9 bases between. The DNA for the CDR3 is TGTGCCAGTAGTATGTGGGAGGGTCAGCCCCAGCATTTT. Its protein product is CASSMWEGQPQHF.

The rearrangement uses TRBV7-9 and TRBJ2-5, with D unclear. TRBJ2-7 matches the DNA end more closely, so the J call is doubtful. This CDR3 has 14 residues. CDR1 and CDR2 (germline): SEHNR, FQNEAQ (reference sequence). The CDR3 here is CASSLATVSYEQYF. CDR3 nucleotides: TGTGCCAGCAGCTTAGCAACAGTTTCCTACGAGCAGTACTTC.

This clone was seen a handful of times. V and J are TRBV6-6 and TRBJ2-7; possible D gene TRBD2, 6 bases. Germline loops: CDR1 MNHNY, CDR2 SVGAGI (reference sequence). The CDR3 is 11 amino acids. V shed 5 bases and J shed 7 bases, with 9 bases lying between them. The CDR3: CASSPRGEQYF. The CDR3 DNA reads as TGTGCCAGCAGTCCTCGGGGGGAGCAGTACTTC.

V gene TRBV6-5 combines with J gene TRBJ1-1, with 9 bases aligning to TRBD1. V lost 4 bases to trimming and J lost 5 bases; unmatched junction nucleotides: 2. Per germline, CDR1 MNHEY and CDR2 SVGAGI. The CDR3 spans 13 residues. CDR3 in DNA: TGTGCCAGCAGTTTGACAGGGGGTACTGAAGCTTTCTTT. Translating it yields CASSLTGGTEAFF.

The chain recombines TRBV9 with TRBJ2-1; D is possibly TRBD2 (6 bases). The CDR3 covers 15 residues. The germline V gene has CDR1 SGDLS and CDR2 YYNGEE. Trimming removed 0 bases at V and 5 bases at J, with 12 bases between. CDR3 DNA sequence: TGTGCCAGCAGCGTAGCTTGGGGGGAAAACAATGAGCAGTTCTTC. Amino acids: CASSVAWGENNEQFF.

This chain uses TRBV6-5 with TRBJ2-6; D may be TRBD1 (5 bases). Between the trimmed V and J ends, which lost 2 bases and 2 bases, there was a span of 10 bases. CDR1 is MNHEY, CDR2 SVGAGI, per germline. The CDR3 runs 16 residues. CDR3 in amino acids: CASSYTGRPGANVLTF. Here the CDR3 DNA reads TGTGCCAGCAGTTACACAGGTAGGCCTGGGGCCAACGTCCTGACTTTC.

The V gene is TRBV7-2, the J gene TRBJ2-5, with 7 bases aligning to TRBD1. Germline V gene sequence: CDR1 SGHTA, CDR2 FQGNSA. After removal of 5 bases from V and 1 base from J, the junction contained 7 bases not matched to a gene. This CDR3 region has 15 residues. This CDR3 is CASSLRGTAQETQYF. Here the CDR3 DNA reads TGTGCCAGCAGCCTAAGGGGGACAGCCCAAGAGACCCAGTACTTC.

This clone was recorded a few times. The chain has TRBV27 and TRBJ1-5; D gene ambiguous. The V end lost 2 bases, the J end lost 0 bases, and 11 bases lay between the germline ends. The germline CDR1 and CDR2 sequences are MNHEY and SMNVEV (reference sequence). CDR3 length: 16 residues. CDR3 in amino acids: CASSLRADYSNQPQHF. CDR3 bases: TGTGCCAGCAGTTTACGGGCTGACTATAGCAATCAGCCCCAGCATTTT.

This chain joins TRBV30 and TRBJ1-1; D gene uncertain. The germline gives CDR1 GTSNPN, CDR2 SVGIG (reference sequence). CDR3 length: 13 amino acids. V lost 2 bases and J 1 base, leaving 8 bases between the germline ends. The CDR3 nucleotides read TGTGCCTGGAGTCCCGGGCCGAACACTGAAGCTTTCTTT. Protein: CAWSPGPNTEAFF.

The genes are TRBV7-5 and TRBJ2-5; TRBD2 is the table's D call, not checked against the DNA. TRBV7-5 is noted as a pseudogene. This CDR3 is built from 14 residues. CDR3 sequence reads: CARDLAGRHKTQYF. The DNA for the CDR3 is TGTGCCAGAGACCTAGCGGGGCGTCATAAGACCCAGTACTTC.

The CDR3 reads CASSEGRPAKNYGYTF. CDR3 DNA sequence: TGTGCCAGCTCGGAGGGACGCCCGGCAAAGAACTATGGCTACACCTTC. The chain uses TRBV18 and TRBJ1-2, with D possibly being TRBD1 (5 bases). Germline CDR1 is KGHSH and CDR2 is LQKENI. This CDR3 region has 16 residues. V lost 6 bases and J lost 2, with 19 bases in between.

The genes are TRBV27 and TRBJ2-3; D is tentatively TRBD1 or TRBD2 (5 bases each). The CDR3 sequence is 16 residues long. Trimming stripped 5 bases from V and 4 bases from J, with 19 bases between. The germline V gene encodes CDR1 MNHEY and CDR2 SMNVEV (reference sequence). CDR3 in amino acids: CASSTPGPPVADTQYF. CDR3 nucleotide sequence: TGTGCCAGCAGTACACCGGGACCACCGGTGGCAGATACGCAGTATTTT.

The chain employs TRBV10-3 and TRBJ2-7, with D possibly being TRBD1 or TRBD2 (5 bases each). Trimming stripped 3 bases from V and 2 bases from J, with 14 bases between. Germline lookup yields CDR1 ENHRY and CDR2 SYGVKD. The length of the CDR3 is 15 residues. The CDR3 DNA reads as TGTGCCATCAGTGATGGGGACCCCAGACCCTACGAGCAGTACTTC. It specifies CAISDGDPRPYEQYF.